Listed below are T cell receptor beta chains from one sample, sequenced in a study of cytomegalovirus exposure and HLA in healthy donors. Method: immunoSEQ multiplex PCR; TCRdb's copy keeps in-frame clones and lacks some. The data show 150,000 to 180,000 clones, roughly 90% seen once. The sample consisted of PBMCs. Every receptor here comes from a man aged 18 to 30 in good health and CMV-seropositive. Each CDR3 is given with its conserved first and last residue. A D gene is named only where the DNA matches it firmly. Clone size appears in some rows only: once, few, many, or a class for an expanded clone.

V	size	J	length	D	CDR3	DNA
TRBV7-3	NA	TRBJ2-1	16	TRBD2	CASSPTPRGGNNEQFF	TGTGCCAGCAGCCCTACGCCGCGGGGGGGAAACAATGAGCAGTTCTTC
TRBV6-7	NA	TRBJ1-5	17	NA	CASSYYLTGGGGQPQHF	TGTGCCAGCAGTTACTACCTGACAGGAGGGGGGGGACAGCCCCAGCATTTT
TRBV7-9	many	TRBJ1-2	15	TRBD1	CASRSAQGSSYGYTF	TGTGCCAGCAGGTCAGCACAGGGGTCGTCCTATGGCTACACCTTC
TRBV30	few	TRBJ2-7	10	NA	CAWSRYEQYF	TGTGCCTGGAGCAGGTACGAGCAGTACTTC
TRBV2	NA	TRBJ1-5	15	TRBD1	CASSGGQNSNQPQHF	TGTGCCAGCAGCGGGGGACAGAATAGCAATCAGCCCCAGCATTTT
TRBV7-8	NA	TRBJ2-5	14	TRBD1	CASSLTGESETQYF	TGTGCCAGCAGCCTAACAGGGGAGTCGGAGACCCAGTACTTC
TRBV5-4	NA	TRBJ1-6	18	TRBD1	CASSLSFGGRGLNSPLHF	TGTGCCAGCAGCTTATCTTTCGGGGGAAGGGGGCTTAATTCACCCCTCCACTTT
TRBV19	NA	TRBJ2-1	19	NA	CASSIGTGAFSGGSDEQFF	TGTGCCAGTAGTATAGGGACAGGGGCCTTTAGCGGGGGCTCGGATGAGCAGTTCTTC
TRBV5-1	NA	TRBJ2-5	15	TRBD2	CASSPREGGRGTQYF	TGCGCCAGCAGCCCGCGGGAGGGGGGGAGGGGGACCCAGTACTTC
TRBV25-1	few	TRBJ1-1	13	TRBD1	CASSAHGQDEAFF	TGTGCCAGCAGTGCCCACGGACAGGACGAAGCTTTCTTT
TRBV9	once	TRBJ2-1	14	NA	CASSVLASFSEQFF	TGTGCCAGCAGCGTCTTAGCCTCCTTCAGTGAGCAGTTCTTC
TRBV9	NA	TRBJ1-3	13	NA	CASSGHSGNTIYF	TGTGCCAGCAGCGGACACTCTGGAAACACCATATATTTT
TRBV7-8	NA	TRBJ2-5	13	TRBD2	CASSRTSEETQYF	TGTGCCAGCAGCCGGACTAGCGAAGAGACCCAGTACTTC
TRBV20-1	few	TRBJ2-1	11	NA	CSAGRGNEQFF	TGCAGTGCGGGAAGGGGGAATGAGCAGTTCTTC
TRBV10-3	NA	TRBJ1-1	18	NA	CAISESAFLREVNTEAFF	TGTGCCATCAGTGAGTCTGCCTTTTTACGAGAGGTTAACACTGAAGCTTTCTTT
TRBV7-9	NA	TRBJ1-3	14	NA	CASSRALLGNTIYF	TGTGCCAGCAGCCGAGCATTACTGGGAAACACCATATATTTT
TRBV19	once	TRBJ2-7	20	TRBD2	CASSIFDRPGLAGGPREQYF	TGTGCCAGTAGTATATTCGACCGACCGGGACTAGCGGGAGGGCCGCGCGAGCAGTACTTC
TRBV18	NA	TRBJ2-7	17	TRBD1	CASSPLQGANPPYEQYF	TGTGCCAGCTCACCCTTACAGGGGGCTAACCCCCCCTACGAGCAGTACTTC
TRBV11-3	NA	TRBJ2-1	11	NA	CAGGAYNEQFF	TGTGCCGGGGGGGCGTACAATGAGCAGTTCTTC
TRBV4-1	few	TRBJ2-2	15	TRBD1	CASSQVAGGTGELFF	TGCGCCAGCAGCCAAGTGGCAGGGGGCACCGGGGAGCTGTTTTTT
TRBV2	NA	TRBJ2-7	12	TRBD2	CATSGSLYEQYF	TGTGCCACAAGCGGGAGCCTCTACGAGCAGTACTTC
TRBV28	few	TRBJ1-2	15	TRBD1	CASSLGQGTFFGYTF	TGTGCCAGCAGTTTAGGACAGGGAACTTTCTTTGGCTACACCTTC
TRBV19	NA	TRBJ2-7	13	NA	CASSMSRGSEQYF	TGTGCCAGTAGTATGTCACGGGGGAGTGAGCAGTACTTC
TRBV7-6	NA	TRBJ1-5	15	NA	CASSRTPRGNQPQHF	TGTGCCAGCAGCCGGACCCCGAGGGGCAATCAGCCCCAGCATTTT
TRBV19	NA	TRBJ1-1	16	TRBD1	CASRAGQGPANTEAFF	TGTGCCAGCAGGGCGGGACAGGGGCCCGCCAACACTGAAGCTTTCTTT
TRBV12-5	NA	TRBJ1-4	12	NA	CASVGAEEKLFF	TGTGCTAGTGTGGGGGCGGAAGAAAAACTGTTTTTT
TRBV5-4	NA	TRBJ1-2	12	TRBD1	CASKDRGGGYTF	TGTGCCAGCAAAGACAGGGGGGGAGGCTACACCTTC
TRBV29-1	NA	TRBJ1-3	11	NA	CSSLRGNTIYF	TGCAGCTCCTTGAGGGGAAACACCATATATTTT
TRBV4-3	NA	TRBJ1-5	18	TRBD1	CASSQDPALTGTNQPQHF	TGCGCCAGCAGCCAAGATCCCGCCCTGACAGGGACCAATCAGCCCCAGCATTTT
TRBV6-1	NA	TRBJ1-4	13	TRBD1	CASSDTGDEKLFF	TGTGCCAGCAGCGATACAGGGGATGAAAAACTGTTTTTT
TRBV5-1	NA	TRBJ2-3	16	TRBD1	CASSLPTGAGTDTQYF	TGCGCCAGCAGCCTCCCGACAGGGGCCGGCACAGATACGCAGTATTTT
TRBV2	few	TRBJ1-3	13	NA	CAKTEDSGNTIYF	TGTGCCAAGACAGAGGACTCTGGAAACACCATATATTTT
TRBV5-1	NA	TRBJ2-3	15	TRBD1	CASSLQGARTDTQYF	TGCGCCAGCAGCTTACAGGGGGCCCGCACAGATACGCAGTATTTT
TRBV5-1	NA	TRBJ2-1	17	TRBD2	CASSLGLGTSGSDEQFF	TGCGCCAGCAGCTTGGGGTTAGGGACTAGCGGGAGTGACGAGCAGTTCTTC
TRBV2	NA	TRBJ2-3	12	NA	CASRVQGTRCDF	TGTGCCAGCAGGGTTCAGGGGACACGGTGCGATTTT
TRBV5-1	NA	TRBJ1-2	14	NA	CASSLALKEYGYTF	TGCGCCAGCAGCTTGGCCCTAAAGGAGTATGGCTACACCTTC
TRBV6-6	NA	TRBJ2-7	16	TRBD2	CASSRTGTSGTYEQYF	TGTGCCAGCAGTCGGACCGGGACTAGCGGGACCTACGAGCAGTACTTC
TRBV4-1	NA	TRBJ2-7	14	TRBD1	CASSLDRETEEQYF	TGCGCCAGCAGCCTCGACAGGGAGACAGAAGAGCAGTACTTC
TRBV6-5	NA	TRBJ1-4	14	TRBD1	CASSYRTGGEKLFF	TGTGCCAGCAGTTACAGGACAGGGGGTGAAAAACTGTTTTTT
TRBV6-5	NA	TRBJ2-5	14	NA	CASSYPGRGETQYF	TGTGCCAGCAGTTACCCCGGTCGGGGGGAGACCCAGTACTTC
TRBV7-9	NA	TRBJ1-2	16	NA	CASSFVTGNSYYGYTF	TGTGCCAGCAGCTTTGTTACAGGAAATTCGTACTATGGCTACACCTTC
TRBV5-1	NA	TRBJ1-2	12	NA	CASSFGDYGYTF	TGCGCCAGCAGCTTCGGGGACTATGGCTACACCTTC
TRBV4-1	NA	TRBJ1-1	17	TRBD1	CASSQLGQGKLNTEAFF	TGCGCCAGCAGCCAATTGGGACAGGGGAAACTGAACACTGAAGCTTTCTTT
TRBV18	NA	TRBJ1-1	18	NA	CASSPQAVKTGQNTEAFF	TGTGCCAGCTCACCCCAAGCTGTCAAGACAGGACAGAACACTGAAGCTTTCTTT
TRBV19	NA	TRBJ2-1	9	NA	CARPPMEFF	TGTGCCAGGCCACCTATGGAGTTCTTC
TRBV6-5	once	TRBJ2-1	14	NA	CASSYSGIYNEQFF	TGTGCCAGCAGTTACTCCGGGATCTACAATGAGCAGTTCTTC
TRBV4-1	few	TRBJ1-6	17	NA	CASSPTKSRWDNSPLHF	TGCGCCAGCAGCCCTACAAAATCCAGGTGGGATAATTCACCCCTCCACTTT
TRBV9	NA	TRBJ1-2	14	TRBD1	CASTVGGGSYGYTF	TGTGCCAGCACCGTTGGAGGGGGCAGCTATGGCTACACCTTC
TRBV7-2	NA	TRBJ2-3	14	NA	CASSPRLVSDTQYF	TGTGCCAGCAGCCCCCGACTAGTTTCAGATACGCAGTATTTT
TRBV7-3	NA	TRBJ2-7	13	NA	CASSLSPRYEQYF	TGTGCCAGCAGCTTAAGTCCCCGCTACGAGCAGTACTTC
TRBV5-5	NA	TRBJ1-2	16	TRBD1	CASSVGTGRSPDGYTF	TGTGCCAGCAGCGTAGGGACAGGGCGCAGCCCCGATGGCTACACCTTC
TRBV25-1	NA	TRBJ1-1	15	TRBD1	CASSGDRGGFTEAFF	TGTGCCAGCAGCGGGGACAGGGGCGGATTCACTGAAGCTTTCTTT
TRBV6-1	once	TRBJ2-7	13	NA	CASSASVSYEQYF	TGTGCCAGCAGTGCCTCCGTGTCCTACGAGCAGTACTTC
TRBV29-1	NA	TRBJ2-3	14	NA	CSVDRRGPRDTQYF	TGCAGCGTTGACCGGCGGGGGCCACGGGATACGCAGTATTTT